This TCR beta chain was found in a study of cytomegalovirus exposure and HLA in healthy donors. This CDR3 contains 15 residues. Germline loops: CDR1 LGHNA, CDR2 YSLEER. General observations from the study: Cytomegalovirus association was assigned to some 160 TCR beta chains.

Primers for the PCR totalled 60 Vbeta and 13 Jbeta. The protocol was immunoSEQ multiplex PCR, while the TCRdb copy is restricted to in-frame clones and leaves out a portion. The sample records under 200,000 clones, roughly an eighth being singletons. For this clone: The target antigen is unknown. Mismatch with germline at one junction end may stem from a read error. Other nucleotide sequences in the sample specify the same CDR3.

The TCR was taken from a man aged 45-65 years in good health and CMV-seropositive. The chain is built from TRBV4-3 and TRBJ1-6, with TRBD1 matching over 7 bases. The sample comprised PBMCs. The CDR3 coding sequence is TGCGCCAGCAGCCAAGATTTATCGGACAGGCCACCCCTTCACTTT. Translation gives CASSQDLSDRPPLHF.